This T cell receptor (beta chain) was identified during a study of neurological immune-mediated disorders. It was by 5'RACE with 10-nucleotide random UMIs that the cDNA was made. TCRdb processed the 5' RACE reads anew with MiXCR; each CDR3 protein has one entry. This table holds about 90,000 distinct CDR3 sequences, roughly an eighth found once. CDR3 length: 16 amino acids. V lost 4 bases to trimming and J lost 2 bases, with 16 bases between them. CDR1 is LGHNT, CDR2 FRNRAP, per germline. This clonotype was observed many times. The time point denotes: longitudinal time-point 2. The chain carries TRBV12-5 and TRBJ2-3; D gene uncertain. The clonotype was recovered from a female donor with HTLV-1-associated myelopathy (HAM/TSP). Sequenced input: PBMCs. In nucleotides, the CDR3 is TGTGCTAGTGGTTCCAACCGGCTTCGTCTCACAGATACGCAGTATTTT. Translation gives CASGSNRLRLTDTQYF.